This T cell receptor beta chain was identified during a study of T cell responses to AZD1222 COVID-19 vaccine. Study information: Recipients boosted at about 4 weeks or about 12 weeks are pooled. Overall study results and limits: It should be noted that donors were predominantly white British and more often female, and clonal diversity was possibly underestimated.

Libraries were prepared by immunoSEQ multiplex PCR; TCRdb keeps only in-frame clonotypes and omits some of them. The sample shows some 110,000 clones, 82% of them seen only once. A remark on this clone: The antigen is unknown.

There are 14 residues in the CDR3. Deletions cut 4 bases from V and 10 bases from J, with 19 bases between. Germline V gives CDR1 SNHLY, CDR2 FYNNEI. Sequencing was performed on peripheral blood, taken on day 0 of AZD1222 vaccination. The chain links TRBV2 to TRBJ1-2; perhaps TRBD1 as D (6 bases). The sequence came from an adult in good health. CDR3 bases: TGTGCCAGCAGTGGGACCATTCGCGGGACACCCTACACCTTC. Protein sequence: CASSGTIRGTPYTF.